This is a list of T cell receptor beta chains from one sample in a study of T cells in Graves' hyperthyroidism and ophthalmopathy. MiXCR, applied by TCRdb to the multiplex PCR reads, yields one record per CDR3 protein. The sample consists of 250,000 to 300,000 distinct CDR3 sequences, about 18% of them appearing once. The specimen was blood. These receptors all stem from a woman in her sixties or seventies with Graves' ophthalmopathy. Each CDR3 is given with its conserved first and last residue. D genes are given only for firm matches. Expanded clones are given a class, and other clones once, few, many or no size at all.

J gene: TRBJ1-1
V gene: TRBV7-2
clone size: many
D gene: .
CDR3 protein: CASSRQAMNTEAFF
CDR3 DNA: TGTGCCAGCAGCCGACAGGCAATGAACACTGAAGCTTTCTTT

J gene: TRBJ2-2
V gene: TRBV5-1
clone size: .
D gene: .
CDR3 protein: CASSFWSGTGELFF
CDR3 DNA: TGCGCCAGCAGCTTCTGGTCTGGCACCGGGGAGCTGTTTTTT

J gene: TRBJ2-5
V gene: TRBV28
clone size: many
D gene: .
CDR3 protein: CASSRRSLKTQYF
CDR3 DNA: TGTGCCAGTTCCCGGAGAAGTCTAAAGACCCAGTACTTC

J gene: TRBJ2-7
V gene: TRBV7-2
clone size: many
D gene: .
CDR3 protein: CASSLDMGSYEQYF
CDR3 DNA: TGTGCCAGCAGCTTAGATATGGGGTCCTACGAGCAGTACTTC

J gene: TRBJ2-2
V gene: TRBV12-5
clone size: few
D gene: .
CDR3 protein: CASGLIGTGELFF
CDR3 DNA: TGTGCTAGTGGTTTAATCGGCACCGGGGAGCTGTTTTTT

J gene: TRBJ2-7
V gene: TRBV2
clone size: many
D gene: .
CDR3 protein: CASTAGYEQYF
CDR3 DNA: TGTGCCAGCACTGCCGGGTACGAGCAGTACTTC

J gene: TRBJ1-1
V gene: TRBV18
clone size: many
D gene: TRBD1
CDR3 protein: CASSPPEGARTEAFF
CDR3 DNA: TGTGCCAGCTCACCACCGGAGGGGGCGAGGACTGAAGCTTTCTTT

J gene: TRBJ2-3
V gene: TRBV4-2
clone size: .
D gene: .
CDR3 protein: CASSRGQFSTDTQYF
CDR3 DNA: TGTGCCAGCAGCCGCGGACAGTTTAGCACAGATACGCAGTATTTT

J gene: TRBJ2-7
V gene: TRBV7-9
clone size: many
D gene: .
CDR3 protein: CASSSRYEQYF
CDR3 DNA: TGTGCCAGCAGCTCCCGGTACGAGCAGTACTTC

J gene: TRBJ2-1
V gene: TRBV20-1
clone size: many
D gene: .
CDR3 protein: CSARVNYNEQFF
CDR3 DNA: TGCAGTGCTAGAGTTAACTACAATGAGCAGTTCTTC

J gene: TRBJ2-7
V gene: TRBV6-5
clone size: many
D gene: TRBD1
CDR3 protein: CASSYDRGSYEQYF
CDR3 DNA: TGTGCCAGCAGTTACGACAGGGGCTCCTACGAGCAGTACTTC

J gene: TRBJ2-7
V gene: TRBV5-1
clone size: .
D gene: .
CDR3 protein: CASSLAGDTSYEQYF
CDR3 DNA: TGCGCCAGCAGCTTGGCGGGTGACACCTCCTACGAGCAGTACTTC

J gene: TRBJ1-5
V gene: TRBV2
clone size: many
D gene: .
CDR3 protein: CASSDKLREQPQHF
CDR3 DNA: TGTGCCAGCAGTGATAAGTTACGGGAACAGCCCCAGCATTTT

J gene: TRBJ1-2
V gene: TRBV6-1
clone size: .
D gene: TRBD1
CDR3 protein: CASSDLGTGLYGYTF
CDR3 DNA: TGTGCCAGCAGTGATTTGGGGACAGGGCTCTATGGCTACACCTTC

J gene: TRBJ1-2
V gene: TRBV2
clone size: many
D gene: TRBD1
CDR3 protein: CASSEGQGWTPNYGYTF
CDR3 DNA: TGTGCCAGCAGTGAGGGACAGGGGTGGACGCCGAACTATGGCTACACCTTC

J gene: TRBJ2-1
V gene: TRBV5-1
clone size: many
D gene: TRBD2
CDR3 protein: CASSLASGGSYNEQFF
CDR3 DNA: TGCGCCAGCAGCTTGGCCAGTGGCGGGAGCTACAATGAGCAGTTCTTC

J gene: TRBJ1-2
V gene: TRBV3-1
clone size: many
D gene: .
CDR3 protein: CASSQATGGYGYTF
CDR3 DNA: TGTGCCAGCAGCCAAGCAACGGGAGGCTATGGCTACACCTTC

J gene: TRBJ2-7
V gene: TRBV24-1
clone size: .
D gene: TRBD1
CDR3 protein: CATSDPGQGIHEQYF
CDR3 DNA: TGTGCCACCAGTGACCCGGGACAGGGGATCCACGAGCAGTACTTC

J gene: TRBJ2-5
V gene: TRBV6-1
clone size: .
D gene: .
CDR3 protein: CASRTGTGMGDQYF
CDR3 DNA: TGTGCCAGCAGGACCGGGACTGGGATGGGTGACCAGTACTTC

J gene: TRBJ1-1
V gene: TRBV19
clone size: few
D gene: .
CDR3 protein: CASTLRGFNTEAFF
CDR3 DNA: TGTGCCAGTACCTTGAGGGGATTCAACACTGAAGCTTTCTTT

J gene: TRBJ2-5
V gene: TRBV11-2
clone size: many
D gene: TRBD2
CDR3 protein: CASSLRLADEQETQYF
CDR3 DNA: TGTGCCAGCAGCCTCCGACTAGCGGACGAACAAGAGACCCAGTACTTC

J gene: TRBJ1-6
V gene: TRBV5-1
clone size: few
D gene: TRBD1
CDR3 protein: CASSLGTGRHNSPLHF
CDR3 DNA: TGCGCCAGCAGCTTGGGGACAGGACGTCATAATTCACCCCTCCACTTT

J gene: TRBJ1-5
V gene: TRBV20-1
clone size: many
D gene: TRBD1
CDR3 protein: CSARDPTGEVNQPQHF
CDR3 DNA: TGCAGTGCTAGAGATCCCACAGGGGAGGTAAATCAGCCCCAGCATTTT

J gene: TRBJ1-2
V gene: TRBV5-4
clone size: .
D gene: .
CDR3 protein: CASALSQGYSYGYTF
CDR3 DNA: TGTGCCAGCGCGCTTTCACAGGGATATAGCTATGGCTACACCTTC

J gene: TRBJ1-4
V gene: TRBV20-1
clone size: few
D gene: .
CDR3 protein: CSVGVVANEKLFF
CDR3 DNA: TGCAGTGTTGGGGTGGTGGCTAATGAAAAACTGTTTTTT

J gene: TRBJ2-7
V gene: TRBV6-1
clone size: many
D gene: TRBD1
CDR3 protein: CASSPGQGLFRQYF
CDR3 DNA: TGTGCCAGCAGCCCGGGACAGGGTCTTTTTAGGCAGTACTTC

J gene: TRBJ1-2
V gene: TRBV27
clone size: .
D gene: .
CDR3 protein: CASSSSGPLVGNGYTF
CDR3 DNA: TGTGCCAGCAGTTCATCGGGACCTCTCGTGGGAAATGGCTACACCTTC

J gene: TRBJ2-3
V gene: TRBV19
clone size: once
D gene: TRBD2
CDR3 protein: CASSIGLAFSTDTQYF
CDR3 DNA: TGTGCCAGTAGTATAGGACTAGCGTTTAGCACAGATACGCAGTATTTT

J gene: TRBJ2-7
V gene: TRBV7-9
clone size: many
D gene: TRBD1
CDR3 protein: CASSLLTGDNEQYF
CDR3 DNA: TGTGCCAGCAGCTTACTCACAGGGGATAACGAGCAGTACTTC

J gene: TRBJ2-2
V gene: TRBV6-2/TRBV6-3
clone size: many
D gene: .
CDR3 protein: CASTQQGITGELFF
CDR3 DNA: TGTGCCAGCACCCAACAGGGTATCACCGGGGAGCTGTTTTTT

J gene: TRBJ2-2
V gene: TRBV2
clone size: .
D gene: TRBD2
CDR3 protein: CASRAGTSGGVVIF
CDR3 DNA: TGTGCCAGCAGGGCCGGGACTAGCGGGGGGGTCGTGATTTTT

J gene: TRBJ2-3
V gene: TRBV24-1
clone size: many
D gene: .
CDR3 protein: CATSDKSTDTQYF
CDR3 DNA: TGTGCCACCAGTGACAAGAGCACAGATACGCAGTATTTT

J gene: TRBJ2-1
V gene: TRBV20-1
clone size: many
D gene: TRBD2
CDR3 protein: CSAVRQGLALGSQFF
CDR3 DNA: TGCAGTGCCGTTAGACAGGGACTAGCTCTTGGGTCGCAGTTCTTC

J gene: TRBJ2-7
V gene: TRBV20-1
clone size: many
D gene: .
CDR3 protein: CSASGQSYEQYF
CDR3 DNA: TGCAGTGCTAGCGGACAGAGTTACGAGCAGTACTTC

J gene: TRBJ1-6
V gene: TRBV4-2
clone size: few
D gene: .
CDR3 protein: CASSQGQLISYNSPLHF
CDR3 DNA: TGTGCCAGCAGCCAAGGGCAGCTAATCTCCTATAATTCACCCCTCCACTTT

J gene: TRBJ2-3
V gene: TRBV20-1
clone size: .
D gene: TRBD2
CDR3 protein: CSPGGGASTDTQYF
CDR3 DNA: TGCAGTCCCGGGGGGGGTGCTAGCACAGATACGCAGTATTTT

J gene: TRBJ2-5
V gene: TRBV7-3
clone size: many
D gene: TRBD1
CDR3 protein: CASSDRVAETQYF
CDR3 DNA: TGTGCCAGCAGCGACAGGGTGGCGGAGACCCAGTACTTC

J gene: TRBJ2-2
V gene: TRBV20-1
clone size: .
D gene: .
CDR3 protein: CSARDGGRDTGELFF
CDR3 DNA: TGCAGTGCTAGAGACGGCGGCAGGGACACCGGGGAGCTGTTTTTT

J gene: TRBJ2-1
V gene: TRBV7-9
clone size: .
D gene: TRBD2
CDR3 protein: CASSVVTSGNNEQFF
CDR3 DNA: TGTGCCAGCAGCGTAGTGACTAGCGGTAACAATGAGCAGTTCTTC

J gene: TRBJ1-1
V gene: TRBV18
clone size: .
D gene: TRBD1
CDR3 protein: CASSPLTGPVTEAFF
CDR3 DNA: TGTGCCAGCTCACCCTTGACAGGGCCAGTAACTGAAGCTTTCTTT

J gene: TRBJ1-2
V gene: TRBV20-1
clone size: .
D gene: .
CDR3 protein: CSARTRGVYGYTF
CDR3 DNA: TGCAGTGCTAGAACGCGGGGTGTCTATGGCTACACCTTC

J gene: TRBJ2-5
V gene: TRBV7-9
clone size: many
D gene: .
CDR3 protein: CASSSPPLSETQYF
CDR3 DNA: TGTGCCAGCAGCTCGCCCCCACTTTCGGAGACCCAGTACTTC

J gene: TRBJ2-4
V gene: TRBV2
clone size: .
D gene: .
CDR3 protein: CASRDGDIKNIQYF
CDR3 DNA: TGTGCCAGCAGGGATGGGGATATTAAAAACATTCAGTACTTC

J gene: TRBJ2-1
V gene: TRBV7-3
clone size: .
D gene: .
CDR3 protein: CASSFAGVNEQFF
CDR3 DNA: TGTGCCAGCAGCTTTGCAGGGGTCAATGAGCAGTTCTTC

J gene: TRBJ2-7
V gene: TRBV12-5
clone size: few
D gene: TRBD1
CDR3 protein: CASAALDRADYEQYF
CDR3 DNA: TGTGCTAGTGCCGCCCTGGACAGGGCGGACTACGAGCAGTACTTC

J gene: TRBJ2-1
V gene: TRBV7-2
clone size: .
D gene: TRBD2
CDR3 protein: CASGTGTGRLTSGLSNEQFF
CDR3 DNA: TGTGCCAGCGGAACCGGGACGGGGCGCCTGACTAGCGGGTTGTCCAATGAGCAGTTCTTC

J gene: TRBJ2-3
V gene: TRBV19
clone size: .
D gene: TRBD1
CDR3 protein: CASSLRTGGGTDTQYF
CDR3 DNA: TGTGCCAGTAGTCTCCGGACAGGGGGTGGCACAGATACGCAGTATTTT

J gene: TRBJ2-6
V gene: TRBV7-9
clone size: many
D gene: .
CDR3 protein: CASSLEGAGANVLTF
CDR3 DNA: TGTGCCAGCAGCTTAGAAGGGGCTGGGGCCAACGTCCTGACTTTC

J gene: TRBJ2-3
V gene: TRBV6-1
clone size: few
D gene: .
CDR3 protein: CASSPTVTSTDTQYF
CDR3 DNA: TGTGCCAGCAGTCCGACGGTAACTAGCACAGATACGCAGTATTTT

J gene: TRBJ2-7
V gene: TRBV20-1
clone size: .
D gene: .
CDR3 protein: CSARVTDHEQYF
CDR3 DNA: TGCAGTGCTAGAGTGACAGATCACGAGCAGTACTTC

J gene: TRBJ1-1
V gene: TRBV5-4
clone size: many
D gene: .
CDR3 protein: CASSRGGGFTEAFF
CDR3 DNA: TGTGCCAGCAGCCGGGGGGGAGGGTTCACTGAAGCTTTCTTT

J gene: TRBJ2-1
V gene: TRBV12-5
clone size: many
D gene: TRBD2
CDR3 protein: CASTLGTSGSKQFF
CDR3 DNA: TGTGCTAGTACACTCGGGACTAGCGGGAGTAAGCAGTTCTTC

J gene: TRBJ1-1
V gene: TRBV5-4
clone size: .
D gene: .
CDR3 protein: CASSRGGGARTEAFF
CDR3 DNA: TGTGCCAGCAGCCGGGGAGGCGGGGCGCGAACTGAAGCTTTCTTT

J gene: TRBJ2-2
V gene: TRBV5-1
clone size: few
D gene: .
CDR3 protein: CASSLELGPGELFF
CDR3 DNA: TGCGCCAGCAGCTTGGAACTGGGCCCCGGGGAGCTGTTTTTT

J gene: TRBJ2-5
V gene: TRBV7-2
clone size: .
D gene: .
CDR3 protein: CASSERRQRAQETQYF
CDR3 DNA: TGTGCCAGCAGTGAAAGGAGACAGAGGGCCCAAGAGACCCAGTACTTC

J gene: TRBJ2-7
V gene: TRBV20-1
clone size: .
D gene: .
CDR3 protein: CSARPRGLLLYEQYF
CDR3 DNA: TGCAGTGCTAGGCCCCGGGGACTTCTTCTTTACGAGCAGTACTTC

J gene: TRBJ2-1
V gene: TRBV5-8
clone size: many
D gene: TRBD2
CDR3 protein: CASSPGLAGAGNEQFF
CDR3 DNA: TGTGCCAGCAGCCCAGGACTAGCGGGAGCGGGCAATGAGCAGTTCTTC

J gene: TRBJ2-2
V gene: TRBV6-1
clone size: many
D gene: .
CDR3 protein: CASGEWKGVEGTGELFF
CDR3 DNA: TGTGCCAGTGGCGAGTGGAAAGGGGTCGAGGGGACCGGGGAGCTGTTTTTT

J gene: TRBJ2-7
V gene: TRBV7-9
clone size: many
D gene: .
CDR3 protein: CASSLGDRQLEQYF
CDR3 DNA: TGTGCCAGCAGCTTAGGAGACAGGCAGCTCGAGCAGTACTTC

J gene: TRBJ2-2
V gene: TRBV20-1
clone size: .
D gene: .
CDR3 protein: CSARDGPRGFNGELFF
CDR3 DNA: TGCAGTGCTAGAGATGGTCCCAGGGGATTTAACGGGGAGCTGTTTTTT